Included here is one T cell receptor beta chain sequence, with context. RNA totalling roughly 0.5 to 1 ug underwent reverse transcription with random hexamers. Each CDR3 protein gets one entry after TCRdb re-called the immunoSEQ multiplex PCR reads with MiXCR. The sample has some 57,000 distinct CDR3 sequences, around nine tenths seen once; the top ten hold approximately 0.21%. These data come from a study of CD8 T cells in Susac syndrome. Germline V CDR1 and CDR2: MDHEN, SYDVKM. The CDR3 is 16 amino acids. V shed 9 bases and J shed 0 bases, with 19 bases lying between them. The rearrangement joins TRBV28 to TRBJ2-3, with TRBD1 as a possible D gene (5 bases). Sequencing was carried out using CD8+ T cells from PBMCs. The sequence derives from a human donor in good health. CDR3 loop: CASFPWGLYSTDTQYF. CDR3 DNA: TGTGCCAGTTTCCCATGGGGCCTCTACAGCACAGATACGCAGTATTTT.